Following are 8 T cell receptor beta chains from one sample sequenced in a study of blood T cell repertoires in COVID-19. Method: immunoSEQ multiplex PCR; TCRdb's copy keeps in-frame clones and lacks some. Here the sample spans about 230,000 clones, about 90% being singletons. Sequences were obtained from PBMCs or T cells enriched from blood (not recorded which). These receptors all stem from a woman aged 30 to 39 who had been exposed to COVID-19.

This clone is a singleton in its sample. The chain is built from TRBV27 and TRBJ1-1; possibly TRBD1 for D (6 bases). The V gene's germline CDR1 is MNHEY and CDR2 SMNVEV (reference sequence). This CDR3 is built from 14 residues. V was trimmed by 6 bases and J by 5 bases, leaving 16 bases between them. The CDR3 sequence is CASRTKTGKTEAFF. DNA of the CDR3: TGTGCCAGCAGGACTAAGACAGGAAAGACTGAAGCTTTCTTT.

The rearrangement links TRBV7-9 to TRBJ2-3, with TRBD2 matching 16 bases. CDR3 size: 16 residues. Germline lookup yields CDR1 SEHNR and CDR2 FQNEAQ (reference sequence). V was clipped by 5 bases and J by 6 bases; unmatched bases: 5. CDR3 coding DNA: TGTGCCAGCAGCCCAACGGGACTAGCGGGAGGGGATACGCAGTATTTT. The encoded protein is CASSPTGLAGGDTQYF.

This clone showed up just a few times. The chain has TRBV13 and TRBJ1-1, with D maybe TRBD1 (6 bases). This CDR3 is built from 14 residues. Germline CDR1 reads PRHDT; CDR2 reads FYEKMQ (reference sequence). V lost 5 bases, J lost 4 bases, and 14 bases lay in between. The chain's CDR3 is CASSAQGDLTEAFF. CDR3 bases: TGTGCCAGCAGCGCACAGGGTGACCTCACTGAAGCTTTCTTT.

V gene TRBV19 combines with J gene TRBJ1-1; D is unresolved. The CDR3 totals 13 residues. Germline lookup yields CDR1 LNHDA and CDR2 SQIVND (reference sequence). The V and J ends lost 8 bases and 0 bases respectively, with 10 bases between them. The CDR3 DNA reads TGTGCCAGTTCCAGTCTCATGAACACTGAAGCTTTCTTT. It encodes CASSSLMNTEAFF.

V gene TRBV30 combines with J gene TRBJ2-5; D is perhaps TRBD1 (6 bases). Between the trimmed V and J ends, which lost 1 base and 2 bases, there was a span of 14 bases. Germline V gives CDR1 GTSNPN, CDR2 SVGIG (reference sequence). This CDR3 has 15 residues. CDR3: CAWSGLNRVQETQYF. The CDR3 bases are TGTGCCTGGAGTGGCCTGAACAGGGTTCAAGAGACCCAGTACTTC. Based on the CDR3 plus reference TRBV30 and TRBJ2-5, the full variable domain is SQTIHQWPATLVQPVGSPLSLECTVEGTSNPNLYWYRQAAGRGLQLLFYSVGIGQISSEVPQNLSASRPQDRQFILSSKKLLLSDSGFYLCAWSGLNRVQETQYFGPGTRLLVL.

This chain joins TRBV7-2 and TRBJ1-2; the match to TRBD1 covers 8 bases. The CDR3 length is 15 residues. J lost 8 bases, V lost 7 bases, and 15 bases had no gene match. Looked up from germline, CDR1 is SGHTA and CDR2 is FQGNSA. The DNA of the CDR3 is TGTGCCAGCATCAAAAGAAACGGACAGGGTGAGGGCTACACCTTC. Encoded protein: CASIKRNGQGEGYTF.

The chain combines TRBV19 with TRBJ1-1, with a tentative D call TRBD1 (6 bases). CDR3 size: 14 residues. Germline V gene sequence: CDR1 LNHDA, CDR2 SQIVND (reference sequence). V was cut by 3 bases and J by 5 bases, with 13 bases left in between. CDR3 nucleotides: TGTGCCAGTAGTATCCTAAGGGGGAGAACTGAAGCTTTCTTT. Translating it yields CASSILRGRTEAFF.

This chain uses TRBV6-1 with TRBJ1-2; maybe TRBD1 (6 bases). V lost 3 bases and J 1 base, leaving 12 bases between the germline ends. This CDR3 has 15 amino acids. Germline V gene data show CDR1 as MNHNS and CDR2 as SASEGT. In nucleotides, the CDR3 is TGTGCCAGCAGTGAGAAGGCAGGGGATAACTATGGCTACACCTTC. This translates into CASSEKAGDNYGYTF.